Following are 17 T cell receptor beta chains from one sample sequenced in a study of tumour-infiltrating T cells in Burkitt lymphoma. Data came from immunoSEQ multiplex PCR; TCRdb stores just in-frame clones and leaves some out. The sample has approximately 15,000 clones, about 80% seen once; the top ten hold 2% to 2.5%. The sequencing input was tumor tissue. The receptor set was obtained from a human donor with diffuse large B-cell lymphoma.

V is TRBV7-2 and J is TRBJ1-1; perhaps TRBD1 as D (5 bases). The CDR3 is 14 residues long. Per germline, CDR1 SGHTA and CDR2 FQGNSA. The V end was cut by 5 bases, the J end by 5 bases, with 15 bases between. CDR3 DNA sequence: TGTGCCAGCAGCGAGGGGTACAGCATAACTGAAGCTTTCTTT. Translating gives CASSEGYSITEAFF. Full variable domain (remainder filled in from reference TRBV7-2 and TRBJ1-1): GAGVSQSPSNKVTEKGKDVELRCDPISGHTALYWYRQSLGQGLEFLIYFQGNSAPDKSGLPSDRFSAERTGGSVSTLTIQRTQQEDSAVYLCASSEGYSITEAFFGQGTRLTVV.

This rearrangement joins TRBV5-1 to TRBJ1-4, with D unresolved. Trimming removed 5 bases from V and 3 bases from J, with 8 bases in between. Germline V gene sequence: CDR1 SGHRS, CDR2 YFSETQ. The CDR3 has 13 amino acids. The CDR3 sequence: CASRVSPNEKLFF. For the CDR3, the DNA is TGCGCCAGCAGGGTGAGCCCTAATGAAAAACTGTTTTTT.

The V gene is TRBV19, the J gene TRBJ2-1; 7 positions match TRBD2. Germline trimming cut 3 bases from V and 12 bases from J; bases unmatched to any gene: 8. Looked up from germline, CDR1 is LNHDA and CDR2 is SQIVND (reference sequence). The CDR3 extends over 13 amino acids. The CDR3 is CASSMEREDAQFF. The CDR3, as DNA: TGTGCCAGTAGTATGGAGCGGGAAGACGCGCAGTTCTTC. Supplemented by reference TRBV19 and TRBJ2-1, the full variable domain reads DGGITQSPKYLFRKEGQNVTLSCEQNLNHDAMYWYRQDPGQGLRLIYYSQIVNDFQKGDIAEGYSVSREKKESFPLTVTSAQKNPTAFYLCASSMEREDAQFFGPGTRLTVL.

The chain links TRBV4-1 to TRBJ2-3; D uncertain. Germline V CDR1 and CDR2: MGHRA, YSYEKL. The CDR3 runs to 17 residues. Trimming removed 5 bases at V and 1 base at J, with 19 bases between. CDR3: CASSSSPWELGTDTQYF. CDR3 sequence (DNA): TGCGCCAGCAGCTCCTCTCCTTGGGAATTGGGCACAGATACGCAGTATTTT.

This chain uses TRBV4-3 with TRBJ2-7, with TRBD2 identical over 10 bases. Germline values: CDR1 LGHNA, CDR2 YSLEER. The CDR3 is made up of 15 amino acids. The V segment lost 1 base and the J segment 3 bases; nucleotides outside the gene matches: 3. The CDR3 nucleotides read TGCGCCAGCAGCCAAGGCCCTAGCGGGAGCTACGAGCAGTACTTC. Protein: CASSQGPSGSYEQYF.

The CDR3 nucleotides read TGTGCCAGCAGCTTGGCCGGGACTAGAGCCCATGAGCAGTTCTTC. It encodes CASSLAGTRAHEQFF. The chain couples TRBV5-8 to TRBJ2-1, with TRBD2 matching over 8 bases. The CDR3 runs 15 residues. Germline-derived CDR1 and CDR2 are SGHTS and YDEGEE. With 0 bases clipped from V and 8 bases from J, the junction kept 7 bases outside the gene matches.

This chain connects TRBV6-1 to TRBJ2-5; 11 positions match TRBD2. V trimming: 4 bases; J trimming: 2 bases; junction bases outside the gene matches: 3. Germline V gives CDR1 MNHNS, CDR2 SASEGT. The CDR3 runs 15 residues. The CDR3 reads CASSVGLAVQETQYF. The CDR3 DNA reads TGTGCCAGCAGTGTGGGACTAGCGGTACAAGAGACCCAGTACTTC.

The rearrangement uses TRBV10-3 and TRBJ1-1, with D possibly TRBD1 on 5 matching bases. Germline CDR1 reads ENHRY; CDR2 reads SYGVKD. With 4 bases removed from V and 5 bases from J, the gap between germline ends came to 14 bases. This CDR3 spans 14 amino acids. CDR3 region: CAISVEGLRTEAFF. CDR3 sequence (DNA): TGTGCCATCAGTGTGGAGGGGCTAAGGACTGAAGCTTTCTTT.

The rearrangement joins TRBV5-1 to TRBJ2-4, with a tentative D call TRBD1 (6 bases). V lost 0 bases and J lost 2, with 9 bases in between. CDR1 is SGHRS and CDR2 is YFSETQ in the germline V gene. The CDR3 extends over 15 amino acids. The CDR3 DNA reads TGCGCCAGCAGCTTGGAGACAGGCCCCAAAAACATTCAGTACTTC. Residues: CASSLETGPKNIQYF.

V and J are TRBV7-2 and TRBJ2-1; D may be TRBD1 (5 bases). V lost 2 bases, J lost 3 bases, and 11 bases lay in between. Germline V lookup: CDR1 SGHTA, CDR2 FQGNSA. CDR3 length: 15 residues. CDR3 nucleotides: TGTGCCAGCAGCTTAAGGGGAACCAACTACAATGAGCAGTTCTTC. As protein: CASSLRGTNYNEQFF.

The chain links TRBV20-1 to TRBJ2-5; D not resolved. The CDR3 consists of 10 residues. Trimming cost V 7 bases and J 4 bases, with 7 bases left between them. CDR1 is DFQATT, CDR2 SNEGSKA, per germline (reference sequence). The CDR3 DNA follows: TGCAGTGTGGCTCGAGAGACCCAGTACTTC. As protein: CSVARETQYF.

This chain links TRBV28 with TRBJ2-2; D may be TRBD2 (5 bases). The CDR3 has 13 residues. The V gene lost 7 bases and the J gene lost 6 bases, with 12 bases spanning the gap. Per germline, CDR1 MDHEN and CDR2 SYDVKM. The CDR3 sequence: CASTTGRAGELFF. DNA for the CDR3: TGTGCCAGCACCACGGGAAGGGCCGGGGAGCTGTTTTTT.

This chain links TRBV9 with TRBJ2-7, with D possibly matching TRBD2 (6 bases). CDR1 is SGDLS and CDR2 is YYNGEE in the germline V gene. This CDR3 comprises 12 residues. V shed 0 bases and J shed 6 bases, with 7 bases lying between them. The CDR3 DNA follows: TGTGCCAGCAGCGTAGACGGGGGCGAGCAGTACTTC. It yields the protein CASSVDGGEQYF.

This chain connects TRBV11-1 to TRBJ2-3; D gene unclear. The CDR3 spans 14 residues. Germline V gene sequence: CDR1 SGHAT, CDR2 FQDESV (reference sequence). Between the trimmed V and J ends, which lost 5 bases and 1 base, there was a span of 10 bases. CDR3 region: CASSPSWGTDTQYF. DNA for the CDR3: TGTGCCAGCAGCCCGAGCTGGGGCACAGATACGCAGTATTTT. The entire variable domain, with the rest obtained from reference TRBV11-1 and TRBJ2-3, is as follows: EAEVAQSPRYKITEKSQAVAFWCDPISGHATLYWYRQILGQGPELLVQFQDESVVDDSQLPKDRFSAERLKGVDSTLKIQPAELGDSAMYLCASSPSWGTDTQYFGPGTRLTVL.

J is TRBJ2-7 and V is TRBV6-6, with D perhaps TRBD2 (5 bases). Germline V gene data show CDR1 as MNHNY and CDR2 as SVGAGI (reference sequence). Trimming removed 6 bases at V and 0 bases at J, with 18 bases between. The CDR3 is made up of 16 amino acids. DNA for the CDR3: TGTGCCAGCAGCTTAATGACTAACATAGTCTCCTACGAGCAGTACTTC. Translation: CASSLMTNIVSYEQYF.

The chain links TRBV6-6 to TRBJ1-4; unclear D gene. V was trimmed by 6 bases and J by 0 bases, leaving 8 bases between them. The CDR3 sequence is 14 residues long. The germline V gene encodes CDR1 MNHNY and CDR2 SVGAGI (reference sequence). The DNA of the CDR3 is TGTGCCAGCAGCCTTCTAACAACTAATGAAAAACTGTTTTTT. It encodes CASSLLTTNEKLFF.

CDR3 loop: CASSFGLAGSYEQYF. The CDR3 bases are TGTGCCAGCAGCTTCGGACTAGCGGGGTCCTACGAGCAGTACTTC. This chain uses TRBV9 with TRBJ2-7, with TRBD2 identical over 12 bases. Germline V gene lookup returns CDR1 SGDLS and CDR2 YYNGEE. V was clipped by 4 bases and J by 1 base; unmatched bases: 3. CDR3 size: 15 residues.